The 15 T cell receptor beta chains given below trace back to one sample, sequenced in a study of control samples from healthy donors and cancer patients. Generated by immunoSEQ multiplex PCR, the TCRdb table keeps only in-frame clones and is missing some. The sample carries fewer than 200,000 clones, around 94% recorded once. Sequencing used PBMCs. These receptors all come from a man aged 60 to 69 with colorectal cancer.

The rearrangement uses TRBV14 and TRBJ2-5, with a tentative D call TRBD2 (6 bases). The CDR3 sequence is 14 residues long. Per germline, CDR1 SGHDN and CDR2 FVKESK. Trimming cost V 4 bases and J 1 base, with 10 bases left between them. The CDR3 sequence is CASSLRDFQETQYF. The CDR3 region has the DNA TGTGCCAGCAGCCTACGGGACTTCCAAGAGACCCAGTACTTC. Supplemented by reference TRBV14 and TRBJ2-5, the full variable domain reads EAGVTQFPSHSVIEKGQTVTLRCDPISGHDNLYWYRRVMGKEIKFLLHFVKESKQDESGMPNNRFLAERTGGTYSTLKVQPAELEDSGVYFCASSLRDFQETQYFGPGTRLLVL.

This chain links TRBV19 with TRBJ1-1; D call uncertain. This CDR3 is 13 amino acids long. CDR1 is LNHDA, CDR2 SQIVND, per germline (reference sequence). Trimming left V 6 bases short and J 7 bases short, with 15 bases between. The CDR3 reads CASRGAPTGEAFF. The DNA of the CDR3 is TGTGCCAGTAGGGGCGCTCCCACCGGTGAAGCTTTCTTT. Full variable domain (missing parts from reference TRBV19 and TRBJ1-1): DGGITQSPKYLFRKEGQNVTLSCEQNLNHDAMYWYRQDPGQGLRLIYYSQIVNDFQKGDIAEGYSVSREKKESFPLTVTSAQKNPTAFYLCASRGAPTGEAFFGQGTRLTVV.

This chain uses TRBV5-1 with TRBJ1-1; TRBD1 aligns across 7 bases. Looked up from germline, CDR1 is SGHRS and CDR2 is YFSETQ. Trimming cost V 3 bases and J 6 bases; bases outside gene matches: 8. The CDR3 is made up of 14 amino acids. The CDR3 spells CASSSPNRGAEAFF. The CDR3 DNA reads as TGCGCCAGCAGCTCCCCCAACAGGGGTGCTGAAGCTTTCTTT. Looking up the rest from reference TRBV5-1 and TRBJ1-1 gives the full variable domain: KAGVTQTPRYLIKTRGQQVTLSCSPISGHRSVSWYQQTPGQGLQFLFEYFSETQRNKGNFPGRFSGRQFSNSRSEMNVSTLELGDSALYLCASSSPNRGAEAFFGQGTRLTVV.

The genes are TRBV4-3 and TRBJ2-7; D call uncertain. The V gene's germline CDR1 is LGHNA and CDR2 YSLEER. CDR3 size: 12 residues. Deletions cut 0 bases from V and 10 bases from J, with 10 bases between. CDR3 in DNA: TGCGCCAGCAGCCAAGATATGGGTCGACAGTACTTC. Residues: CASSQDMGRQYF.

The rearrangement uses TRBV5-5 and TRBJ2-2; tentatively, D is TRBD2 (5 bases). Germline assignment: CDR1 SGHKS and CDR2 YYEKEE (reference sequence). The CDR3 runs to 13 residues. V lost 3 bases and J 6 bases, leaving 9 bases between the germline ends. The CDR3 spells CASSSRESGELFF. The CDR3 nucleotides are TGTGCCAGCAGCTCTAGGGAGTCCGGGGAGCTGTTTTTT. The full variable domain, rest sourced from reference TRBV5-5 and TRBJ2-2, is DAGVTQSPTHLIKTRGQQVTLRCSPISGHKSVSWYQQVLGQGPQFIFQYYEKEERGRGNFPDRFSARQFPNYSSELNVNALLLGDSALYLCASSSRESGELFFGEGSRLTVL.

This clone was seen once. This sample includes further DNA sequences coding for the same CDR3. This rearrangement joins TRBV7-2 to TRBJ2-7; D unresolved. The CDR3 loop spans 11 amino acids. The germline V gene has CDR1 SGHTA and CDR2 FQGNSA. The ends were cut back, 1 base at V and 4 bases at J, with 2 bases in the middle. CDR3 sequence (DNA): TGTGCCAGCAGCTTAGAGTACGAGCAGTACTTC. Translation gives CASSLEYEQYF.

This rearrangement joins TRBV6-5 to TRBJ1-2; TRBD1 matches 10 bases. The germline CDR1 and CDR2 sequences are MNHEY and SVGAGI. The V and J ends lost 5 bases and 1 base, in that order; junction bases with no gene match: 1. This CDR3 is 14 amino acids long. CDR3: CASSRDRGNYGYTF. The CDR3 DNA reads TGTGCCAGCAGTAGGGACAGGGGTAACTATGGCTACACCTTC.

This chain joins TRBV7-9 and TRBJ2-1; D possibly uses TRBD1 or TRBD2 (6 bases each). V was pared by 5 bases and J by 6 bases, with 11 bases between. The CDR3 extends over 13 amino acids. Per germline, CDR1 SEHNR and CDR2 FQNEAQ (reference sequence). The CDR3 DNA is TGTGCCAGCAGCCCCACGGGGGCCAATGAGCAGTTCTTC. It yields the protein CASSPTGANEQFF.

This rearrangement joins TRBV21-1 to TRBJ2-7; whether TRBD1, the table's D call, matches the DNA was not checked. TRBV21-1 is listed as a pseudogene. The CDR3 length is 18 residues. This CDR3 is CASSKEGAPSQGVKEQYF. The CDR3 nucleotides read TGTGCCAGCAGCAAAGAAGGGGCACCCAGCCAAGGGGTAAAAGAGCAGTACTTC.

The chain carries TRBV5-1 and TRBJ2-3; 7 bases line up with TRBD1. Trimming cost V 3 bases and J 2 bases; bases outside gene matches: 3. The CDR3 has 14 residues. Germline V CDR1 and CDR2: SGHRS, YFSETQ. CDR3 sequence (DNA): TGCGCCAGCAGCTGGGACAGCCCCACAGATACGCAGTATTTT. It yields the protein CASSWDSPTDTQYF. Together with reference TRBV5-1 and TRBJ2-3, the CDR3 gives the full variable domain: KAGVTQTPRYLIKTRGQQVTLSCSPISGHRSVSWYQQTPGQGLQFLFEYFSETQRNKGNFPGRFSGRQFSNSRSEMNVSTLELGDSALYLCASSWDSPTDTQYFGPGTRLTVL.

This chain joins TRBV5-5 and TRBJ2-7; TRBD1 agrees at 8 bases. The V segment lost 0 bases and the J segment 5 bases; nucleotides outside the gene matches: 10. The CDR3 extends over 16 amino acids. Per the germline V gene, CDR1 is SGHKS and CDR2 is YYEKEE (reference sequence). CDR3 loop: CASSLVLRDRLNEQYF. Here the CDR3 DNA reads TGTGCCAGCAGCTTGGTCCTCCGGGACAGGTTGAACGAGCAGTACTTC. The full variable domain, with the rest looked up from reference TRBV5-5 and TRBJ2-7, is DAGVTQSPTHLIKTRGQQVTLRCSPISGHKSVSWYQQVLGQGPQFIFQYYEKEERGRGNFPDRFSARQFPNYSSELNVNALLLGDSALYLCASSLVLRDRLNEQYFGPGTRLTVT.

The V gene is TRBV6-5, the J gene TRBJ2-7; tentative D call: TRBD2 (6 bases). V was shortened by 0 bases and J by 1 base, with 10 bases between the two germline ends. Per germline, CDR1 MNHEY and CDR2 SVGAGI. The CDR3 spans 15 residues. The DNA of the CDR3 is TGTGCCAGCAGTTACTCCCCCGGGAGTTCCTACGAGCAGTACTTC. Amino acids: CASSYSPGSSYEQYF.

V usage is TRBV7-9 and J usage is TRBJ2-3; D gene ambiguous. Trimming cost V 5 bases and J 0 bases, with 12 bases left between them. This CDR3 is built from 15 residues. Germline V gives CDR1 SEHNR, CDR2 FQNEAQ (reference sequence). CDR3 nucleotides: TGTGCCAGCAGCCCCTCAAAGTCTAGCACAGATACGCAGTATTTT. It translates to CASSPSKSSTDTQYF.

Concerning this clone itself: Other DNA sequences from this sample encode an identical CDR3 as well. The chain combines TRBV9 with TRBJ1-2; TRBD1 matches 8 bases. With V trimmed by 0 bases and J by 8 bases, 12 bases remained unmatched. The CDR3 is made up of 16 amino acids. Germline V gene lookup returns CDR1 SGDLS and CDR2 YYNGEE. This CDR3 is CASSVVGPQGGLGYTF. CDR3 sequence (DNA): TGTGCCAGCAGCGTAGTGGGGCCACAGGGGGGGCTGGGCTACACCTTC.

The rearrangement uses TRBV10-2 and TRBJ2-7, with D tentatively TRBD2 (5 bases). Looked up from germline, CDR1 is WSHSY and CDR2 is SAAADI. The CDR3 sequence is 14 residues long. With 3 bases removed from V and 3 bases from J, the gap between germline ends came to 12 bases. The CDR3 is CASSDGGFNYEQYF. The CDR3 DNA follows: TGCGCCAGCAGTGATGGCGGGTTCAACTACGAGCAGTACTTC.